The 11 T cell receptor beta chains presented below share a single source sample, sequenced in a study of T-cell reconstitution after alpha-beta-depleted transplantation in children. A TCRbeta library incorporating unique molecular identifiers was prepared. One entry per CDR3 protein results from TCRdb running MiXCR on the PCR reads. This sample has fewer than 700,000 distinct CDR3 sequences, with 10% to 15% found just once. The starting material was PBMCs, mostly from graft donor cells, obtained 360 days after TCRalphabeta/CD19-depleted stem cell transplant. The receptors originated from a male patient aged 10 to 17 who had a stem cell transplant for acute myeloid leukemia, so the T cells may come from the graft donor.

The rearrangement uses TRBV27 and TRBJ2-7; D is undetermined. The CDR3 covers 14 residues. Trimming removed 5 bases at V and 3 bases at J, with 14 bases between. The germline V gene has CDR1 MNHEY and CDR2 SMNVEV (reference sequence). CDR3 DNA sequence: TGTGCCAGCAGTATGAGCGCCAATTACTACGAGCAGTACTTC. This sequence encodes CASSMSANYYEQYF.

J is TRBJ2-1 and V is TRBV12-3 or TRBV12-4; D tentatively reads TRBD1 or TRBD2 (5 bases each). CDR3 length: 15 amino acids. V was shortened by 5 bases and J by 7 bases, with 18 bases between the two germline ends. CDR3 residues: CASSPRDRVGNEQFF. The CDR3 nucleotides are TGTGCCAGCAGTCCCCGGGACCGAGTTGGTAATGAGCAGTTCTTC.

The table lists this clonotype with a few counts. The gene calls are TRBV24-1 and TRBJ2-1; 9 bases line up with TRBD1. Trimming at V came to 4 bases and at J to 4 bases, leaving 7 bases not matched to a gene. This CDR3 is 16 amino acids long. CDR1 and CDR2 (germline): KGHDR, SFDVKD. DNA of the CDR3: TGTGCCACCAGTGAAAACTTCGGGACAGGGTACAATGAGCAGTTCTTC. Protein sequence: CATSENFGTGYNEQFF.

This clonotype has ten or more counts. The rearrangement links TRBV28 to TRBJ2-1; 7 nucleotides line up with TRBD2. The CDR3 is made up of 13 amino acids. The germline V gene encodes CDR1 MDHEN and CDR2 SYDVKM. This CDR3 reads CALSGILGNEQFF. The DNA for the CDR3 is TGTGCACTCAGCGGGATCTTAGGCAATGAGCAGTTCTTC.

This clonotype was seen repeatedly, ten times or more. The V call is TRBV12-3 or TRBV12-4, the J call TRBJ2-1, with TRBD2 matching 9 bases. This CDR3 comprises 16 residues. Trimming cost V 3 bases and J 0 bases; bases outside gene matches: 3. CDR3 protein: CASSLGAGGSYNEQFF. DNA for the CDR3: TGTGCCAGCAGTTTGGGAGCGGGAGGCTCCTACAATGAGCAGTTCTTC.

Comment on this clonotype: The junction and the germline gene differ at one end; a read error may be behind it. For the CDR3, the DNA is TGTGCTAGCAGCTTAGGCGCGGGAGGGCCGGATGAGCAGTTCTTC. Translating gives CASSLGAGGPDEQFF. V is TRBV7-7 and J is TRBJ2-1; 9 bases are shared with TRBD2. From germline, CDR1 is SSHAT and CDR2 FNYEAQ (reference sequence). This CDR3 has 15 amino acids. Together with reference TRBV7-7 and TRBJ2-1, the CDR3 gives the full variable domain: GAGVSQSPRYKVTKRGQDVTLRCDPISSHATLYWYQQALGQGPEFLTYFNYEAQPDKSGLPSDRFSAERPEGSISTLTIQRTEQRDSAMYRCASSLGAGGPDEQFFGPGTRLTVL.

The table lists this clonotype with many counts. The J gene is TRBJ2-1, the V gene TRBV15; 11 bases are shared with TRBD2. The CDR3 totals 18 residues. The germline gives CDR1 LNHNV, CDR2 YYDKDF (reference sequence). Trimming took 1 base from V and 7 from J; bases not matched to a gene: 12. The DNA for the CDR3 is TGTGCCACCAGCAGAGGACTAGCGGGAATAGGTGCTGATAATGAGCAGTTCTTC. Its translation: CATSRGLAGIGADNEQFF.

In this sample, this clonotype turned up a few times. The genes are TRBV7-2 and TRBJ2-7; D perhaps matches TRBD2 (6 bases). Germline V lookup: CDR1 SGHTA, CDR2 FQGNSA. V was clipped by 5 bases and J by 1 base, with 12 bases between them. The CDR3 covers 14 residues. In DNA, the CDR3 is TGTGCCAGCAGCATAGGACTACTTTCCTACGAGCAGTACTTC. Translating gives CASSIGLLSYEQYF.

This clonotype was counted at least ten times. The chain employs TRBV6-2 or TRBV6-3 and TRBJ2-5, with D possibly being TRBD2 (6 bases). Germline V CDR1 and CDR2: MNHEY, SVGEGT. CDR3 length equals 13 residues. V lost 2 bases, J lost 4 bases, and 8 bases lay in between. The CDR3 sequence: CASSYAGTETQYF. CDR3 in DNA: TGTGCCAGCAGTTACGCGGGAACAGAGACCCAGTACTTC.

This clonotype was found many times. The chain is built from TRBV15 and TRBJ2-7; 11 bases line up with TRBD1. The CDR3 is 17 amino acids. Germline V gives CDR1 LNHNV, CDR2 YYDKDF (reference sequence). V was pared by 1 base and J by 7 bases, with 12 bases of the junction left unmatched. Here the CDR3 reads CATSRGRAGTGGREQYF. In DNA, the CDR3 is TGTGCCACCAGCAGAGGCCGGGCAGGGACAGGGGGGCGGGAGCAGTACTTC.

This chain joins TRBV5-1 and TRBJ2-7, with D possibly matching TRBD2 (5 bases). This CDR3 region has 15 residues. With 6 bases removed from V and 5 bases from J, the gap between germline ends came to 21 bases. Germline CDR1 is SGHRS and CDR2 is YFSETQ. CDR3 DNA sequence: TGCGCCAGCACCCTAAACCTTGGGATAGCGAACGAGCAGTACTTC. This translates into CASTLNLGIANEQYF.